This T cell receptor (beta chain) appears in the sequencing data of a study of cytomegalovirus exposure and HLA in healthy donors. The study, taken as a whole, reports: Cytomegalovirus-associated status was assigned to some 160 TCR beta chains. Confirmation was obtained in vitro that a few CMV-associated chains are specific for CMV antigens.

In the case of this clone: What it recognizes is unknown.

Looked up from germline, CDR1 is SEHNR and CDR2 is FQNEAQ (reference sequence). Trimming shortened V by 5 bases and J by 5 bases, and 17 bases separated the two germline ends. The CDR3 runs to 15 residues. Researchers ran the PCR with 60 Vbeta and 13 Jbeta primers. Produced via immunoSEQ multiplex PCR; TCRdb's table is partial and in-frame only. The repertoire consists of 150,000 to 200,000 clones, with roughly 80% occurring once and the leading ten covering about 1.7%. This chain uses TRBV7-9 with TRBJ2-3; D gene uncertain. The sample was PBMCs. This TCR was sampled from a woman aged 18-29 years in good health and CMV-seronegative. The CDR3 is CASSPPPGSVDTQYF. In nucleotides, the CDR3 is TGTGCCAGCAGCCCCCCCCCTGGTTCAGTAGATACGCAGTATTTT.